This TCR beta chain emerged from a study of blood T cells in healthy people across ages. The CDR3 is made up of 15 amino acids. Germline V gene lookup returns CDR1 DFQATT and CDR2 SNEGSKA (reference sequence). Unmatched junction bases numbered 17, after V lost 6 bases and J lost 10 bases. A word on this clonotype: Its antigen is unidentified.

Through a sample-barcoded 5' primer and a J-beta primer mix, a second PCR was run for about 6 to 11 cycles. In TCRdb, the 5' RACE reads were re-called with MiXCR into one record per CDR3 protein. The sample holds over 1,500,000 distinct CDR3 sequences, about 49% seen once. Peripheral blood samples of roughly 9.9 milliliters were drawn from each donor. Findings of the study overall: While age rose, TCR beta diversity per million T cells dropped in a roughly linear way.

This TCR derives from a woman between 40 and 55 years old in good health. The rearrangement links TRBV20-1 to TRBJ2-1, with 8 bases identical to TRBD1. The sequenced sample was blood. CDR3 protein: CSATEGYRGTGEQFF. The CDR3 DNA sequence: TGCAGTGCAACCGAGGGGTACAGGGGGACGGGGGAGCAGTTCTTC.